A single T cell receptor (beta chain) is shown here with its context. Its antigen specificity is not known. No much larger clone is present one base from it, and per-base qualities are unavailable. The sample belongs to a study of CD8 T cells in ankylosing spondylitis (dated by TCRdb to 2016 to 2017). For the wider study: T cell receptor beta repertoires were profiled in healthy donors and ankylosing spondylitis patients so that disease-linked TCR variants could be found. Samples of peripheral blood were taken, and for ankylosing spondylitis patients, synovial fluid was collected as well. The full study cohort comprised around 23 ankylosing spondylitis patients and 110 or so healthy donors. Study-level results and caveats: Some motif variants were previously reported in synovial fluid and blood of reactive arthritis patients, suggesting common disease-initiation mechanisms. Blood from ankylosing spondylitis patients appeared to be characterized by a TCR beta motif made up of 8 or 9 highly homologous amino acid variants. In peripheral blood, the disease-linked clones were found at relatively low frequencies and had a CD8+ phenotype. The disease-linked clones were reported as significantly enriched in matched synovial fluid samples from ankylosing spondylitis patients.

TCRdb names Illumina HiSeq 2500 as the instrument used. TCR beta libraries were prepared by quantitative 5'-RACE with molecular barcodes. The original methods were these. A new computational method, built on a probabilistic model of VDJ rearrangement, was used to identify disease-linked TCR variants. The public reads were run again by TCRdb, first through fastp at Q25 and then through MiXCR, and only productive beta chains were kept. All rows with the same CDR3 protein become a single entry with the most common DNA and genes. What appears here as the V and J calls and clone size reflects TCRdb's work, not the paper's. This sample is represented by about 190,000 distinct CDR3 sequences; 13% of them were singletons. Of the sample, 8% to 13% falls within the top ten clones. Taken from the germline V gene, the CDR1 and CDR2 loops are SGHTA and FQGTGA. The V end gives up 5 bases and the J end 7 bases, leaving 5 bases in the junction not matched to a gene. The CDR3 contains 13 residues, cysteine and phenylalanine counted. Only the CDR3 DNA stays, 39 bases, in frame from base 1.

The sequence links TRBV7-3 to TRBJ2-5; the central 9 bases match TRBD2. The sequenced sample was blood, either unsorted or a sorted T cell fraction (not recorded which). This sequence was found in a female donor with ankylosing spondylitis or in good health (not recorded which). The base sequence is TGTGCCAGCAGCCCTAGCGGGGAGGGGACCCAGTACTTC. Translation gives CASSPSGEGTQYF.